A few counts support the clone carrying this T cell receptor beta chain. The investigators sampled blood at baseline, at cycle 4 day 1, and at cycle 7 day 1. The data are from a study of OX40 agonist ivuxolimab in advanced cancers. Study-level background: The patients received agonistic anti-OX40 (CD134) antibody ivuxolimab. From about 20 to 79 years was the age range, with a mean of around 57 years, and about 83% were male. Hepatocellular carcinoma, melanoma, renal cell or head and neck cancer affected the dose-escalation patients.

Using immunoSEQ multiplex PCR, the repertoire was profiled, and TCRdb retains in-frame clones only, with some absent. The table lists approximately 100,000 clones, less than 95% of them singletons. Sample: CD4+ or CD8+ T cells sorted from blood, taken in a trial of the OX40 agonist ivuxolimab. This TCR derives from an adult with an advanced solid tumor such as melanoma, head and neck, liver or kidney cancer.

This chain's CDR3 is CASSARGPQHF. DNA of the CDR3: TGTGCCAGCAGTGCCAGGGGGCCCCAGCATTTT. This chain links TRBV6-5 with TRBJ1-5; a weak D match, TRBD1 (6 bases). CDR3 length: 11 amino acids. CDR1 and CDR2 from the germline V gene are MNHEY and SVGAGI. V was trimmed by 5 bases and J by 9 bases, leaving 8 bases between them.